Below, 31 T cell receptor beta chains from the same sample are listed, as sequenced in a study of neurological immune-mediated disorders. TCRdb re-derived calls from the 5' RACE reads in MiXCR, one entry per CDR3 protein. Of roughly 62,000 distinct CDR3 sequences listed, about 2.5% were seen once; the top ten hold about 3%. The sequencing sample was made of PBMCs. Every receptor here comes from a man aged 50-60 years with multiple sclerosis.

This clonotype was recorded at least ten times. The chain carries TRBV6-5 and TRBJ1-2; 7 bases line up with TRBD1. Germline V lookup: CDR1 MNHEY, CDR2 SVGAGI. This CDR3 comprises 13 residues. The V and J ends lost 4 bases and 9 bases, in that order; junction bases with no gene match: 8. The CDR3 region is CASSLRGGVSYTF. The CDR3 DNA reads as TGTGCCAGCAGTTTAAGAGGGGGCGTTAGCTACACCTTC.

This clonotype has ten or more counts. J is TRBJ2-1 and V is TRBV20-1, with unresolved D. The germline gives CDR1 DFQATT, CDR2 SNEGSKA (reference sequence). The CDR3 runs 14 residues. Trimming stripped 4 bases from V and 0 bases from J, with 10 bases between. DNA for the CDR3: TGCAGTGCTACTTCTTGGGTCTCCTACAATGAGCAGTTCTTC. It codes for CSATSWVSYNEQFF.

Many counts were recorded for this clonotype. This chain connects TRBV29-1 to TRBJ1-1; D is unclear. Germline CDR1 is SQVTM and CDR2 is ANQGSEA. V was cut by 5 bases and J by 5 bases, with 12 bases left in between. The CDR3 spans 12 residues. CDR3 sequence (DNA): TGCAGCGTTCTACCCGTGCCAACTGAAGCTTTCTTT. This gives the protein CSVLPVPTEAFF.

This clonotype was recorded a few times. The gene calls are TRBV7-8 and TRBJ2-3; 9 bases line up with TRBD1. Looked up from germline, CDR1 is SGHVS and CDR2 is FQNEAQ. J lost 5 bases, V lost 4 bases, and 7 bases had no gene match. This CDR3 has 15 residues. The DNA of the CDR3 is TGTGCCAGCAGCTCCTGGACAGGGGTTCGAGATACGCAGTATTTT. It specifies CASSSWTGVRDTQYF.

There are many counts of this clonotype. This chain uses TRBV9 with TRBJ2-2, with D unclear. V was clipped by 4 bases and J by 0 bases, with 1 base between them. Germline V gene data show CDR1 as SGDLS and CDR2 as YYNGEE. There are 12 residues in the CDR3. The CDR3 protein is CASSTNTGELFF. The CDR3 region has the DNA TGTGCCAGCAGCACGAACACCGGGGAGCTGTTTTTT.

This clonotype was seen ten or more times. The chain joins TRBV5-1 to TRBJ2-5; possibly TRBD1 for D (5 bases). V was cut by 4 bases and J by 2 bases, with 15 bases left in between. The CDR3 length is 15 residues. Germline CDR1 reads SGHRS; CDR2 reads YFSETQ. The CDR3 protein is CASSQGVGQQETQYF. As DNA, the CDR3 is TGCGCCAGCAGCCAAGGGGTAGGACAACAAGAGACCCAGTACTTC.

This rearrangement joins TRBV9 to TRBJ1-2, with 7 nucleotides matching TRBD1. The CDR3 contains 15 residues. With V trimmed by 1 base and J by 8 bases, 11 bases remained unmatched. The V gene's germline CDR1 is SGDLS and CDR2 YYNGEE. The CDR3 protein is CASSVTPDRSGGYTF. The CDR3 DNA sequence: TGTGCCAGCAGCGTAACCCCGGACAGGTCGGGCGGCTACACCTTC.

This clonotype was observed at least ten times. The chain has TRBV30 and TRBJ1-6; 10 bases align to TRBD1. Germline V gene data show CDR1 as GTSNPN and CDR2 as SVGIG (reference sequence). The CDR3 runs to 13 residues. J was trimmed by 7 bases and V by 3 bases; bases with no gene match: 0. The CDR3 DNA is TGTGCCTGGAGGGGACAGGGGAATTCACCCCTCCACTTT. Its translation: CAWRGQGNSPLHF.

The table lists this clonotype with a few counts. The rearrangement joins TRBV12-3 or TRBV12-4 to TRBJ1-1, with D perhaps TRBD1 (5 bases). There are 12 residues in the CDR3. Trimming shortened V by 6 bases and J by 4 bases, and 9 bases separated the two germline ends. CDR3 residues: CASRDMLTEAFF. CDR3 DNA sequence: TGTGCCAGCAGGGACATGCTCACTGAAGCTTTCTTT.

This clonotype was counted ten times or more. This rearrangement joins TRBV6-2 or TRBV6-3 to TRBJ2-7; D ambiguous. Trimming removed 10 bases from V and 0 bases from J, with 10 bases in between. The CDR3 extends over 12 amino acids. Germline V gene lookup returns CDR1 MNHEY and CDR2 SVGEGT. The CDR3 sequence is CATGRSSYEQYF. The CDR3 bases are TGTGCCACCGGACGTAGCTCCTACGAGCAGTACTTC.

This clonotype was found many times. V gene TRBV7-8 combines with J gene TRBJ2-7, with 7 bases aligning to TRBD2. Germline CDR1 SGHVS, CDR2 FQNEAQ. The CDR3 contains 15 residues. V trimming: 5 bases; J trimming: 1 base; junction bases outside the gene matches: 8. This CDR3 reads CASSRLRGSSYEQYF. CDR3 bases: TGTGCCAGCAGCCGCCTGCGGGGGAGTTCCTACGAGCAGTACTTC.

At least ten counts were recorded for this clonotype. V and J are TRBV5-1 and TRBJ2-7, with D perhaps TRBD1 (5 bases). This CDR3 is 13 amino acids long. V was shortened by 2 bases and J by 3 bases, with 9 bases between the two germline ends. CDR1 is SGHRS, CDR2 YFSETQ, per germline. The CDR3 is CASSLNQGYEQYF. The CDR3 nucleotides read TGCGCCAGCAGCTTAAACCAGGGCTACGAGCAGTACTTC.

This clonotype was seen at least ten times. The rearrangement uses TRBV6-5 and TRBJ2-2, with D maybe TRBD2 (7 bases). Trimming took 6 bases from V and 6 from J, leaving 11 bases between them. The germline V gene has CDR1 MNHEY and CDR2 SVGAGI. This CDR3 comprises 13 residues. CDR3 coding DNA: TGTGCCAGCAGCCAGGGGAGGGCCGGGGAGCTGTTTTTT. Translating gives CASSQGRAGELFF.

This clonotype was detected many times. This chain links TRBV7-2 with TRBJ2-2; D remains ambiguous. The CDR3 loop spans 13 amino acids. Germline values: CDR1 SGHTA, CDR2 FQGNSA. The V and J ends lost 1 base and 6 bases respectively, with 6 bases between them. This chain's CDR3 is CASSLGGSGELFF. CDR3 nucleotide sequence: TGTGCCAGCAGCTTAGGGGGATCCGGGGAGCTGTTTTTT.

At least ten counts were recorded for this clonotype. The genes are TRBV20-1 and TRBJ2-5, with TRBD2 matching 8 bases. Per the germline V gene, CDR1 is DFQATT and CDR2 is SNEGSKA (reference sequence). CDR3 size: 14 residues. The trim removed 3 bases at V and 5 bases at J, leaving 8 bases unmatched. CDR3 in DNA: TGCAGTGCTAGCACGGGGGGGACACGGGAGACCCAGTACTTC. This codes for CSASTGGTRETQYF.

This clonotype was counted ten times or more. This rearrangement joins TRBV7-2 to TRBJ2-2, with 9 nucleotides matching TRBD1. The CDR3 spans 15 residues. Germline CDR1 and CDR2: SGHTA and FQGNSA. Losses at the gene ends were 5 bases for V and 3 bases for J; bases not matched to a gene: 4. CDR3 loop: CASSRDRVDTGELFF. DNA of the CDR3: TGTGCCAGCAGCAGGGACAGGGTTGACACCGGGGAGCTGTTTTTT.

This clonotype was detected many times. This chain uses TRBV20-1 with TRBJ1-2; a weak D match, TRBD1 (5 bases). V gave up 6 bases and J gave up 4 bases, with 15 bases separating them. The CDR3 contains 13 residues. Germline V lookup: CDR1 DFQATT, CDR2 SNEGSKA (reference sequence). The CDR3 DNA sequence: TGCAGTGCCAGTCCTCCGGGACTCTATGGCTACACCTTC. Residues: CSASPPGLYGYTF.

This clonotype was found many times. The rearrangement uses TRBV18 and TRBJ1-5; D might be TRBD1 (5 bases). V lost 3 bases and J lost 3, with 15 bases in between. CDR1 and CDR2 from the germline V gene are KGHSH and LQKENI. The CDR3 totals 16 residues. CDR3 region: CASSPVVGVTNQPQHF. DNA for the CDR3: TGTGCCAGCTCACCGGTGGTGGGGGTGACCAATCAGCCCCAGCATTTT.

This clonotype has a count of ten or more. The chain uses TRBV5-1 and TRBJ2-5, with D possibly matching TRBD2 (5 bases). The CDR3 runs 13 residues. The V end was cut by 3 bases, the J end by 1 base, with 7 bases between. Per the germline V gene, CDR1 is SGHRS and CDR2 is YFSETQ. CDR3: CASSYGIQETQYF. As DNA, the CDR3 is TGCGCCAGCAGCTACGGGATCCAAGAGACCCAGTACTTC.

This clonotype was detected ten times or more. J is TRBJ2-2 and V is TRBV7-2; TRBD2 is a possible D gene (5 bases). Germline-derived CDR1 and CDR2 are SGHTA and FQGNSA. The CDR3 sequence is 14 residues long. V dropped 6 bases and J dropped 7 bases, with 15 bases sitting between them. The CDR3 spells CASRPALVVGELFF. CDR3 in DNA: TGTGCCAGCAGGCCCGCACTAGTAGTCGGGGAGCTGTTTTTT.

At least ten counts were recorded for this clonotype. The V gene is TRBV10-3, the J gene TRBJ2-6, with a possible D match to TRBD2 (5 bases). Germline V gene sequence: CDR1 ENHRY, CDR2 SYGVKD. The V end lost 3 bases, the J end lost 3 bases, and 9 bases lay between the germline ends. This CDR3 comprises 15 residues. CDR3 nucleotides: TGTGCCATCAGTGATCCGGGGTATGGGGCCAACGTCCTGACTTTC. It encodes CAISDPGYGANVLTF.

The gene calls are TRBV6-2 or TRBV6-3 and TRBJ2-5; 9 bases line up with TRBD1. V gave up 7 bases and J gave up 5 bases; unmatched junction bases: 5. The CDR3 is made up of 13 amino acids. Germline-derived CDR1 and CDR2 are MNHEY and SVGEGT. The CDR3 sequence is CASNFGTGETQYF. The CDR3 region has the DNA TGTGCCAGCAACTTCGGGACAGGGGAGACCCAGTACTTC.

This clonotype was found many times. The chain uses TRBV18 and TRBJ1-4, with D maybe TRBD1 (5 bases). The CDR3 sequence is 14 residues long. Trimming pared 6 bases from V and 5 bases from J, leaving 13 bases between. Germline V lookup: CDR1 KGHSH, CDR2 LQKENI. The CDR3 DNA reads TGTGCCAGCTCCCGCGACAGCACAAATGAAAAACTGTTTTTT. Encoded protein: CASSRDSTNEKLFF.

This clonotype was seen ten or more times. The chain joins TRBV5-6 to TRBJ2-5; D remains ambiguous. Germline CDR1 and CDR2: SGHDT and YYEEEE. This CDR3 region has 16 residues. Trimming cost V 5 bases and J 1 base, with 18 bases left between them. The CDR3: CASRKNTDRTQETQYF. The CDR3 DNA reads as TGTGCCAGCAGAAAAAACACTGACCGTACCCAAGAGACCCAGTACTTC.

This clonotype was picked up many times. The rearrangement uses TRBV14 and TRBJ2-7; 11 positions agree with TRBD1. Trimming cost V 6 bases and J 4 bases; bases outside gene matches: 8. Germline CDR1 and CDR2: SGHDN and FVKESK. This CDR3 has 15 residues. CDR3 sequence reads: CASRDTGTGGYEQYF. The CDR3 nucleotides are TGTGCCAGCAGAGACACCGGGACAGGGGGGTACGAGCAGTACTTC.

This clonotype was observed many times. The chain links TRBV10-1 to TRBJ1-6; 9 positions match TRBD1. The CDR3 has 15 amino acids. The J segment lost 9 bases and the V segment lost 3 bases, leaving 6 bases of the junction unmatched. Germline V gene data show CDR1 as WNHNN and CDR2 as SYGVQD (reference sequence). CDR3: CASSDGDRDVSPLHF. The CDR3 DNA sequence: TGCGCCAGCAGTGATGGGGACAGGGATGTTTCACCCCTCCACTTT.

This clonotype was seen ten or more times. The V and J genes are TRBV7-2 and TRBJ2-1; 8 bases fit TRBD2. The CDR3 covers 17 residues. J was trimmed by 4 bases and V by 3 bases; bases with no gene match: 11. Germline CDR1 is SGHTA and CDR2 is FQGNSA. The CDR3 region has the DNA TGTGCCAGCAGCTTGGAGCATAGGGCGGGGGGTTACAATGAGCAGTTCTTC. As protein: CASSLEHRAGGYNEQFF.

The J gene is TRBJ1-2, the V gene TRBV12-3 or TRBV12-4; D unclear. V was clipped by 3 bases and J by 6 bases, with 11 bases between them. This CDR3 has 13 amino acids. CDR3 nucleotides: TGTGCCAGCAGTTTTTCCGCGTCAGATGGCTACACCTTC. Translation: CASSFSASDGYTF.

This clonotype was seen at least ten times. The rearrangement joins TRBV12-3 or TRBV12-4 to TRBJ2-2, with D possibly matching TRBD2 (6 bases). The CDR3 is 14 amino acids. V dropped 5 bases and J dropped 8 bases, with 15 bases sitting between them. CDR3 in DNA: TGTGCCAGCAGTCTTGTGGGGGGAGGAGGGGAGCTGTTTTTT. It is translated as CASSLVGGGGELFF.

This clonotype was seen ten or more times. CDR3 sequence (DNA): TGTGCCAGTACCAGGGGATCGGGAGATACGCAGTATTTT. Translating gives CASTRGSGDTQYF. The rearrangement links TRBV12-3 or TRBV12-4 to TRBJ2-3; possible D gene TRBD1, 6 bases. The CDR3 extends over 13 amino acids. With 9 bases removed from V and 5 bases from J, the gap between germline ends came to 15 bases.

This clonotype came up many times. This rearrangement joins TRBV12-3 or TRBV12-4 to TRBJ2-5; the match to TRBD2 covers 8 bases. The trim removed 6 bases at V and 0 bases at J, leaving 12 bases unmatched. CDR3 size: 17 residues. The CDR3, as DNA: TGTGCCAGCAGCCTGGTGAGGGCTAGCGGGCACCAAGAGACCCAGTACTTC. Protein sequence: CASSLVRASGHQETQYF.